This T cell receptor beta chain was found in a study of OX40 agonist ivuxolimab in advanced cancers. On the study more broadly: Intravenous ivuxolimab at 0.01 to 10 mg/kg was given to patients every 2 weeks. Overall study findings and caveats: More expanded clones were found, on average, in CD8+ than in CD4+ T cells.

Any history of autoimmune disease or systemic immunosuppression disqualified patients. Blood sampling was done at baseline, cycle 4 day 1, and cycle 7 day 1. The germline V gene encodes CDR1 SGHRS and CDR2 YFSETQ. The CDR3 runs 14 residues. V dropped 4 bases and J dropped 2; count of bases not matched to a gene: 4. Profiling relied on immunoSEQ multiplex PCR, and the TCRdb table lists in-frame clones only, not all of them. The sample lists just over 70,000 clones, roughly 84% seen once, with around 0.73% in the top ten. A note on this clone: The antigen is unknown.

The specimen comprised CD4+ or CD8+ T cells sorted from blood, sampled in a trial of the OX40 agonist ivuxolimab. The receptor's source is an adult with an advanced solid tumor such as melanoma, head and neck, liver or kidney cancer. The V gene is TRBV5-1, the J gene TRBJ2-3; 7 bases agree with TRBD2. CDR3 nucleotides: TGCGCCAGCAGCCCGGGGGGTCCCACAGATACGCAGTATTTT. It encodes CASSPGGPTDTQYF.